This T cell receptor (beta chain) comes out of a study of tumor-infiltrating lymphocytes in primary liver carcinoma. A word on this clonotype: A much larger clone sits a single nucleotide away, making a read error possible.

The V gene lost 7 bases and the J gene lost 7 bases, with 16 bases spanning the gap. The CDR3 totals 13 residues. The template, about 500 ng total RNA, yielded TCR beta cDNA made with a constant-region primer. The TCR beta library was amplified through three nested multiplex PCR rounds in a modified ARM-PCR procedure. Both of the initial two PCR rounds ran for about 9 cycles and employed TRBV1-TRBV30 forward primers alongside a C-beta reverse primer. TCRdb processed the multiplex PCR reads anew with MiXCR; each CDR3 protein has one entry. The sample lists around 210,000 distinct CDR3 sequences, about 65% occurring once. Unsorted whole blood served as the source of blood RNA, and germline DNA was extracted as well.

Material: peripheral blood. The clonotype comes from a woman in her fifties or sixties with primary liver carcinoma and hepatitis B virus infection. J is TRBJ1-1 and V is TRBV12-3 or TRBV12-4, with a tentative D call TRBD1 (6 bases). The CDR3 coding sequence is TGTGCCAGCACCATCTTCCAGGGGATTGAAGCTTTCTTT. This translates into CASTIFQGIEAFF.